This TCR beta chain is drawn from a study of response to subunit inactivated influenza vaccine. General study results and limits: After each seasonal influenza vaccination, few new T cells are recruited, the authors suggested.

About this clonotype itself: Its specificity is unknown.

Germline assignment: CDR1 DFQATT and CDR2 SNEGSKA (reference sequence). The junction had 1 base not matched to a gene; V was cut back by 2 bases and J by 1 base. CDR3 length: 13 amino acids. TCRdb called the RT-PCR reads again in MiXCR, with one record for every CDR3 protein. The table shows around 530,000 distinct CDR3 sequences, with 16% occurring only once. Specimen: CD4+ T cells sorted from PBMCs, collected about 23 months after vaccination. The chain couples TRBV20-1 to TRBJ2-5; 7 bases agree with TRBD2. The origin of this receptor is a man aged 50-75 years who received an inactivated influenza vaccine. The CDR3 loop is CSARRTSQETQYF. DNA for the CDR3: TGCAGTGCTAGACGGACTAGCCAAGAGACCCAGTACTTC.